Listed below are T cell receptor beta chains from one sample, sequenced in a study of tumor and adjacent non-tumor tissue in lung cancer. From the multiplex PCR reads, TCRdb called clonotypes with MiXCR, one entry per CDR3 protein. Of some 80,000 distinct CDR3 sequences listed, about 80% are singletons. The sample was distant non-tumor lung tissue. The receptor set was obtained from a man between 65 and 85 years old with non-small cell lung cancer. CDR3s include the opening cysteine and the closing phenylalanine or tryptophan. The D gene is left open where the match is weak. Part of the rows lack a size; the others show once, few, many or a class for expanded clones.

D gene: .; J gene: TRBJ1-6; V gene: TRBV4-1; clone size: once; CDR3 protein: CASSHLQHDGNSPLHF; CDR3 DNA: TGCGCCAGCAGCCATCTTCAACATGACGGCAATTCACCCCTCCACTTT
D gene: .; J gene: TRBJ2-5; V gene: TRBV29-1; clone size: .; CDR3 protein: CNAKPYIQTGQDTQYF; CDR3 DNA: TGCAACGCTAAGCCCTACATCCAGACAGGTCAAGATACCCAGTACTTC
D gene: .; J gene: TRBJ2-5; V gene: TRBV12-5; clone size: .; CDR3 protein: CAIGLSFLAETQYF; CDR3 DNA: TGTGCTATTGGTTTGTCCTTCCTGGCAGAGACCCAGTACTTC
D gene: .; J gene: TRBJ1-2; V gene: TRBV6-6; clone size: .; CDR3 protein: CSNSPRQVSRRYTF; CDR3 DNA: TGTTCCAACAGCCCTAGACAGGTCTCAAGGCGCTACACCTTC
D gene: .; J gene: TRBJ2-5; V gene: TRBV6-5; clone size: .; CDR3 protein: CVSCPWTGTQETQYF; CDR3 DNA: TGTGTCAGCTGCCCTTGGACGGGAACACAAGAGACCCAGTACTTC
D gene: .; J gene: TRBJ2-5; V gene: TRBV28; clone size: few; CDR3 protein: CASSVNIYRAAETQYF; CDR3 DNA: TGTGCCAGCAGTGTTAATATCTACCGTGCTGCAGAGACCCAGTACTTC
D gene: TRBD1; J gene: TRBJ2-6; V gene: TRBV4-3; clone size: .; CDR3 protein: CASSPSQGSGADVLTF; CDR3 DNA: TGCGCCAGCAGCCCCTCACAGGGGTCTGGGGCAGATGTCCTGACTTTC
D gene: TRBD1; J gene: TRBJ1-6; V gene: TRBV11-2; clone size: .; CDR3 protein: CDSSSGTVYNSPLHF; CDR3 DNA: TGTGACAGCAGCTCCGGGACAGTGTATAATTCACCCCTCCACTTT
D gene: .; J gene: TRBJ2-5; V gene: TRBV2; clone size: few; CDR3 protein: CASGTGGKTQYF; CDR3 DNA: TGTGCCAGCGGAACGGGGGGCAAGACCCAGTACTTC
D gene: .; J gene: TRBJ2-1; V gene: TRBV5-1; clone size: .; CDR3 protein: CASSAQRGGSPRTNEQFF; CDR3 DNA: TGCGCCAGCAGCGCCCAGAGGGGGGGGTCTCCACGGACCAATGAGCAGTTCTTC
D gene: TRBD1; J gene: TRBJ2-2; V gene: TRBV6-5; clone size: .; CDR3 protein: CASSYYLPGTGGSGGELFF; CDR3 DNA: TGTGCTAGCAGTTACTACCTCCCCGGGACAGGGGGTAGTGGCGGGGAGCTGTTTTTT
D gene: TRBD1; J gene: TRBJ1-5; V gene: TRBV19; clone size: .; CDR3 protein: CASSETGIGQPQHF; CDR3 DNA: TGTGCCAGTAGTGAGACAGGGATTGGCCAGCCCCAGCATTTT
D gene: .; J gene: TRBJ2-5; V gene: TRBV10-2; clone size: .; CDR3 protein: CVSRSGLIQETQYF; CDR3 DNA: TGCGTCAGCAGGTCGGGACTGATCCAAGAGACCCAGTACTTC
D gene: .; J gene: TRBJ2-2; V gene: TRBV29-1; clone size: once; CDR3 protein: CRAGRGTGELSF; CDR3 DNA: TGCCGCGCCGGGCGGGGCACCGGGGAGCTGTCTTTT
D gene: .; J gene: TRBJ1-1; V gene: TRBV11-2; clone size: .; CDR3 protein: CASSFDNSRITESFF; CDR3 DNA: TGTGCCAGCAGCTTCGACAATTCAAGGATCACTGAATCTTTCTTT
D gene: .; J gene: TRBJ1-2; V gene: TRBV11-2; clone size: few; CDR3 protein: CANSPVGENGYTF; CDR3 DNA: TGTGCCAACAGTCCGGTAGGGGAAAATGGCTACACCTTC
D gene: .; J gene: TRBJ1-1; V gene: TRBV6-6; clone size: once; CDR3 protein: CASKLPDTAAFF; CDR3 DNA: TGTGCCAGCAAACTCCCTGATACTGCAGCTTTCTTT
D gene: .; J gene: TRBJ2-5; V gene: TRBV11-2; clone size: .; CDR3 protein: CAGSLDGRDETQHF; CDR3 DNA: TGTGCCGGCAGCTTAGATGGCAGGGACGAGACCCAGCACTTC
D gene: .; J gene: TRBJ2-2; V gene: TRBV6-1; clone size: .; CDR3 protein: CASIGAPGELLF; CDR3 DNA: TGTGCCAGCATTGGGGCGCCCGGGGAGCTGTTGTTT
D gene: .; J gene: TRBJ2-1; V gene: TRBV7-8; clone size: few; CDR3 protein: CASSGGGDTRYNEQFF; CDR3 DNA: TGTGCCAGCAGCGGAGGGGGGGACACCCGCTACAATGAGCAGTTCTTC
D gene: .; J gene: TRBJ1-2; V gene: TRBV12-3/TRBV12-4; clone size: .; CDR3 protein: CASSSTGIGHYGYIF; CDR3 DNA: TGTGCCAGCAGTTCTACGGGGATAGGGCATTATGGCTACATCTTC
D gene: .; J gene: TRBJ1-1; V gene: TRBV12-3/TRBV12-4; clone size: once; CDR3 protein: CASRGSPTEALF; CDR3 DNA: TGTGCCAGCAGGGGTTCCCCGACTGAAGCTTTGTTT
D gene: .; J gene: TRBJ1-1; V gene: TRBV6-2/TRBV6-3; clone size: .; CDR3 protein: CASLPFVGQKREAFF; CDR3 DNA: TGTGCCAGCCTACCTTTTGTGGGACAAAAGAGAGAAGCTTTCTTT
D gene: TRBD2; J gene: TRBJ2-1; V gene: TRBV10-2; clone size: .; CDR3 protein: CASRGLAGVPYDEQFF; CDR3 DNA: TGTGCCAGTAGGGGACTAGCGGGAGTCCCCTACGATGAGCAGTTCTTC
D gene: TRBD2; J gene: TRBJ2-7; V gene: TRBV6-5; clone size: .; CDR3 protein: CASSSPTSGGAYEQYF; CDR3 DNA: TGTGCCAGCAGTTCGCCGACATCTGGGGGGGCCTACGAGCAGTACTTC
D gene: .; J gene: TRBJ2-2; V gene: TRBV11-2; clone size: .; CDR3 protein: CASRYTDLLAGELFF; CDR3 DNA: TGTGCCAGCAGGTACACGGACCTACTGGCCGGGGAGCTGTTTTTT
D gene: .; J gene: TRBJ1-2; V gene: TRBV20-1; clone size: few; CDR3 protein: CSARAEASLRQITLYGYTF; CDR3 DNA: TGCAGTGCTAGAGCCGAAGCCTCTCTGAGACAGATTACCCTCTATGGCTACACCTTC
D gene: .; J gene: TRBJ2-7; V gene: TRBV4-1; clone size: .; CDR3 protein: CASSRGTGWASEHYF; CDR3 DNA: TGCGCCAGCAGCCGCGGTACCGGCTGGGCGAGCGAGCACTACTTC
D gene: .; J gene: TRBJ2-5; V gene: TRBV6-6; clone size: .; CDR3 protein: CASGLVRSETQYF; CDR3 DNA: TGTGCCAGCGGTCTCGTGAGGAGTGAGACCCAGTACTTC
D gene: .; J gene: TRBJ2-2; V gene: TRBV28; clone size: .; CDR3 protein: CASSPPLGAGPTGELFF; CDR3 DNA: TGTGCCAGTAGTCCACCTTTGGGGGCGGGCCCCACCGGGGAGTTGTTTTTT
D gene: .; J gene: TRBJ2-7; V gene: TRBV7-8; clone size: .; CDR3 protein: CASSDKYEQYF; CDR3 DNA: TGTGCCAGTAGCGATAAATACGAGCAGTACTTC
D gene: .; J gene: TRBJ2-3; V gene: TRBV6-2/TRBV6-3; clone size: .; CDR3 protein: CAGQRDLGADTQFF; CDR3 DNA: TGTGCCGGCCAGAGGGATTTAGGCGCAGATACGCAGTTTTTT
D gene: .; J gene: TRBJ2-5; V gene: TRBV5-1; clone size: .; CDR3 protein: CANSLLSLRLSGGETQYF; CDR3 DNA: TGTGCCAACAGCTTGTTGAGTTTGAGACTTTCTGGGGGAGAGACCCAGTACTTC
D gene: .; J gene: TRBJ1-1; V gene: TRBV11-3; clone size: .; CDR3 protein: CASSFSAGGSTDAFF; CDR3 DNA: TGTGCCAGCAGCTTCTCTGCCGGGGGGAGCACTGATGCTTTCTTT
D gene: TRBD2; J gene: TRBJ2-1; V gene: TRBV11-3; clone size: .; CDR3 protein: CASSLDPTVGGGEQFF; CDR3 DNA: TGTGCCAGCAGTTTAGATCCCACGGTGGGCGGGGGTGAGCAGTTCTTC
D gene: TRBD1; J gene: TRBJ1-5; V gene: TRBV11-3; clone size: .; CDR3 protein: CASSFPFKLGGLNFRSNQPQHF; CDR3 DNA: TGTGCCAGCAGCTTCCCATTCAAATTAGGGGGCCTGAACTTCCGTAGCAATCAGCCCCAGCATTTT
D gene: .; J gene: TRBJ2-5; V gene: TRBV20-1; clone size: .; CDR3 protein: CSARTGEGSETQYF; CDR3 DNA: TGCAGTGCTAGAACAGGAGAAGGGAGCGAGACCCAGTACTTC
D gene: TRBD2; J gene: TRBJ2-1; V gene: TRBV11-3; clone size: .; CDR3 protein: CASSPLLAGVGEQFF; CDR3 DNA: TGTGCCAGCAGCCCATTACTAGCGGGAGTGGGTGAGCAGTTCTTC
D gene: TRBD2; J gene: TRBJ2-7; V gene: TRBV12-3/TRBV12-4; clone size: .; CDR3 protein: CASSLGGGTYGQCF; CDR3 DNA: TGTGCCAGCAGTTTAGGGGGAGGGACCTACGGGCAGTGTTTC
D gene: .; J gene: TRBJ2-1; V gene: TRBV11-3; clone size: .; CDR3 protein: CASTMGKGANSYNEQFF; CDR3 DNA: TGTGCCAGCACGATGGGGAAAGGTGCCAACTCCTACAATGAGCAGTTCTTC
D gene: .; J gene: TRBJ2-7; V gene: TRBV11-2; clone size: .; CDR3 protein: CDSSLAQGGRYEQYF; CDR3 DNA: TGTGACAGCAGCTTAGCTCAGGGGGGCAGGTACGAGCAGTACTTC
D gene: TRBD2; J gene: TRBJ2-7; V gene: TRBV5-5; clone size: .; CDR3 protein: CARINPSGSSHKQYF; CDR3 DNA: TGTGCCAGGATCAACCCCAGCGGGAGTAGTCACAAGCAGTACTTC
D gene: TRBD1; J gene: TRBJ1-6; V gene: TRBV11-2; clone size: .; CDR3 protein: CASSLVLQGANNSLLHF; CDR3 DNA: TGTGCCAGCAGCTTAGTCCTACAGGGGGCTAATAATTCACTCCTCCACTTT
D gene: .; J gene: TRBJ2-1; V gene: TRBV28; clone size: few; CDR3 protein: CASSPPAEDNEQFF; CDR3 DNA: TGTGCCAGCAGTCCTCCGGCGGAGGACAATGAGCAGTTCTTC
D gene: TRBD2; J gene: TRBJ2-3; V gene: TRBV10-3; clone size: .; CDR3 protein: CAIGSSGITQYF; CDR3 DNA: TGTGCAATCGGTTCTAGCGGTATAACGCAGTATTTT